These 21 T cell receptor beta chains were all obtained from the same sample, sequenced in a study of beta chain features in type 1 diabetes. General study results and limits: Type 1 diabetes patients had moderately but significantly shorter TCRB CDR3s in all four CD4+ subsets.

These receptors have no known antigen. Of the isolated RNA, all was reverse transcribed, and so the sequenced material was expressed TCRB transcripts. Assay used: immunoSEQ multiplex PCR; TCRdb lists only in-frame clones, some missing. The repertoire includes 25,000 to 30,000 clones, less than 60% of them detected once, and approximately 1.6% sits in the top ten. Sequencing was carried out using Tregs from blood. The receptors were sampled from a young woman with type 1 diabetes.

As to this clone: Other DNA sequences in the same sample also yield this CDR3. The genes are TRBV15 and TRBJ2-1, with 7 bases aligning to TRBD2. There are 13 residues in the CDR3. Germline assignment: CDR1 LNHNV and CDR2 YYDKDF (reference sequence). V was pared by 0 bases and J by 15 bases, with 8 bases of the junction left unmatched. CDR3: CATSRDTREVRFF. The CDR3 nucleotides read TGTGCCACCAGCAGAGATACCCGGGAGGTGAGGTTCTTC.

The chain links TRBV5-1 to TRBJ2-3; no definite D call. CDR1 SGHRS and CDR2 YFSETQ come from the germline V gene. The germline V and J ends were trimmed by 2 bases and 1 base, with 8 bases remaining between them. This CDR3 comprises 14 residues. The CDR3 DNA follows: TGCGCCAGCAGCTTAGCCAAAGGCACAGATACGCAGTATTTT. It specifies CASSLAKGTDTQYF. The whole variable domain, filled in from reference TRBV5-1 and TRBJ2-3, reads KAGVTQTPRYLIKTRGQQVTLSCSPISGHRSVSWYQQTPGQGLQFLFEYFSETQRNKGNFPGRFSGRQFSNSRSEMNVSTLELGDSALYLCASSLAKGTDTQYFGPGTRLTVL.

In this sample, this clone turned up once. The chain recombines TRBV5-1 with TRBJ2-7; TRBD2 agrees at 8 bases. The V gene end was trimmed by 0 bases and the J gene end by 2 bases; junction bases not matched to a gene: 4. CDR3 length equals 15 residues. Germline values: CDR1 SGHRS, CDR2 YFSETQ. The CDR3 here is CASSLGIAGTYEQYF. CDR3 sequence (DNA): TGCGCCAGCAGCTTGGGGATAGCGGGGACCTACGAGCAGTACTTC.

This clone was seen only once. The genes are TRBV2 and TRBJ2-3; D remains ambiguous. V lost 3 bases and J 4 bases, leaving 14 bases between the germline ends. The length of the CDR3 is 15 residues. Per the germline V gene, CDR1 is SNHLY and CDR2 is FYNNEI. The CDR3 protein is CASSDLASRPDTQYF. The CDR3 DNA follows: TGTGCCAGCAGTGATTTGGCTTCTAGACCAGATACGCAGTATTTT.

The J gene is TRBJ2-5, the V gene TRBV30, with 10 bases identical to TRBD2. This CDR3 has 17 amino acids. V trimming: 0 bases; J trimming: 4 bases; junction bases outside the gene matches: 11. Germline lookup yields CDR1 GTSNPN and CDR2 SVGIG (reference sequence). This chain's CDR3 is CAWSVLSGLADLETQYF. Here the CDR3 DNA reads TGTGCCTGGAGTGTACTGTCCGGACTAGCGGACTTAGAGACCCAGTACTTC.

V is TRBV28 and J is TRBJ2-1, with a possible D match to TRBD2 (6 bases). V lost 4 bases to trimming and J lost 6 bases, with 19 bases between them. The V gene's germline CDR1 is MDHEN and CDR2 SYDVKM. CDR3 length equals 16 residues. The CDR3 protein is CASSSYSGSMGNEQFF. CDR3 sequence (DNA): TGTGCCAGCAGTTCCTATAGCGGATCCATGGGCAATGAGCAGTTCTTC.

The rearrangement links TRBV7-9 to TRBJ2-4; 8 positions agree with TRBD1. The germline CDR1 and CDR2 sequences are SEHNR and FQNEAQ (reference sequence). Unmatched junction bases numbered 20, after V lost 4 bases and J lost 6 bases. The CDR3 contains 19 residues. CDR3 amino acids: CASSSYRGMSDLRRNIQYF. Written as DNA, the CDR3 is TGTGCCAGCAGCTCATACAGGGGGATGTCAGACCTGCGTCGAAACATTCAGTACTTC.

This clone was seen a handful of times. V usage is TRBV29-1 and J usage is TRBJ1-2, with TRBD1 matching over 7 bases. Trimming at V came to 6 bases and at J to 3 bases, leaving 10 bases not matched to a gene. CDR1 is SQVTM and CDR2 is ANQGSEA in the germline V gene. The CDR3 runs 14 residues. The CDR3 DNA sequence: TGCAGCGTCACGACAGGGATTAAGGACTATGGCTACACCTTC. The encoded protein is CSVTTGIKDYGYTF.

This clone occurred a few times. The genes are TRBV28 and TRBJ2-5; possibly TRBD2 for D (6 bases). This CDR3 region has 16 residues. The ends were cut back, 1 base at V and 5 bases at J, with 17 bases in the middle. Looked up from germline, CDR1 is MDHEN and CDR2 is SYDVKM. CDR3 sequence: CASSLSLGRAGETQYF. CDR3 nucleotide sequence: TGTGCCAGCAGTTTATCCCTGGGCAGGGCGGGGGAGACCCAGTACTTC.

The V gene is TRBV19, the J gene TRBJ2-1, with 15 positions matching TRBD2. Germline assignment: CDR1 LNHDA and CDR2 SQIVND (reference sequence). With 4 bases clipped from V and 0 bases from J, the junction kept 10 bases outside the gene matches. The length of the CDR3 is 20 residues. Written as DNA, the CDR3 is TGTGCCAGTAGTAGATCCCGGACTAGCGGGAGGGCTAGCTCCTACAATGAGCAGTTCTTC. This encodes CASSRSRTSGRASSYNEQFF.

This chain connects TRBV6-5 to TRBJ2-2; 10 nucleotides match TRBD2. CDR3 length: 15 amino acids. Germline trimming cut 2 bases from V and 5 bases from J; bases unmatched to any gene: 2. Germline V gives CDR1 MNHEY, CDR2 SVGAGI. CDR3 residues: CASSYLAGETGELFF. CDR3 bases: TGTGCCAGCAGTTACCTAGCGGGAGAAACCGGGGAGCTGTTTTTT.

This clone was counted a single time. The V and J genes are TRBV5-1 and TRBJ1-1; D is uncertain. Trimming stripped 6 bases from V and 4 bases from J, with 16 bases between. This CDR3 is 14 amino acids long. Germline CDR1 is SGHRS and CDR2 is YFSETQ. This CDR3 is CASMVGARGTEAFF. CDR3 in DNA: TGCGCCAGCATGGTCGGCGCTCGGGGCACTGAAGCTTTCTTT.

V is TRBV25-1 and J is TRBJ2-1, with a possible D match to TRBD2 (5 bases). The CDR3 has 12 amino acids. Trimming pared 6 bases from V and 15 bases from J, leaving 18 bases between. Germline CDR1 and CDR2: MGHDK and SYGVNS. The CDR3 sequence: CASRGTSEVLFF. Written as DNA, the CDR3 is TGTGCCAGCAGGGGAACTAGTGAGGTGCTGTTCTTC.

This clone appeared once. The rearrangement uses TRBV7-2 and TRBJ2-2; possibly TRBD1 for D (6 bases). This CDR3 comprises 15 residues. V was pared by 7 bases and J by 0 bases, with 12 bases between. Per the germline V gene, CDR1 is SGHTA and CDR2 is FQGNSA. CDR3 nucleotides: TGTGCCAGCATCCAGGGGAGAGCGAACACCGGGGAGCTGTTTTTT. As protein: CASIQGRANTGELFF.

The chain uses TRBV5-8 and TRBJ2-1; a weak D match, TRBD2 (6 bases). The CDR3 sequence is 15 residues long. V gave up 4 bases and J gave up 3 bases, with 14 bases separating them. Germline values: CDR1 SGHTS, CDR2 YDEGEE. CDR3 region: CASSLSTSIYNEQFF. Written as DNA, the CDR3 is TGTGCCAGCAGCCTCTCGACTAGTATCTACAATGAGCAGTTCTTC.

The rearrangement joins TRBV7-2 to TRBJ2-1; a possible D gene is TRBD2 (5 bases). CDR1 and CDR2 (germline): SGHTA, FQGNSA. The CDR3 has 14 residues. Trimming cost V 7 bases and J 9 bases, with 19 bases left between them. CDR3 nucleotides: TGTGCCAGCACCCTAGGTAATAGCGTGGTTGAGCAGTTCTTC. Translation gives CASTLGNSVVEQFF.

The CDR3 region is CASSPRRGETQYF. The CDR3, as DNA: TGTGCCAGCAGCCCTAGACGGGGGGAGACCCAGTACTTC. The chain is built from TRBV11-2 and TRBJ2-5, with D possibly TRBD2 on 6 matching bases. The V end lost 5 bases, the J end lost 5 bases, and 12 bases lay between the germline ends. The germline gives CDR1 SGHAT, CDR2 FQNNGV. The CDR3 runs to 13 residues.

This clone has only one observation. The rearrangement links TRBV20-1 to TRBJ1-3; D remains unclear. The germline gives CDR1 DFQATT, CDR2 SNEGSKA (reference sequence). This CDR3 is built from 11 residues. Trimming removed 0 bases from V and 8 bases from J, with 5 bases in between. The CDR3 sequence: CSARDGYTIYF. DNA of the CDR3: TGCAGTGCTAGAGATGGCTACACCATATATTTT.

For the CDR3, the DNA is TGTGCCAGCAGACAGAGCTCTGGAAACACCATATATTTT. Translating it yields CASRQSSGNTIYF. The chain links TRBV27 to TRBJ1-3; D gene unclear. Between the trimmed V and J ends, which lost 6 bases and 0 bases, there was a span of 6 bases. The CDR3 totals 13 residues. CDR1 and CDR2 from the germline V gene are MNHEY and SMNVEV (reference sequence).

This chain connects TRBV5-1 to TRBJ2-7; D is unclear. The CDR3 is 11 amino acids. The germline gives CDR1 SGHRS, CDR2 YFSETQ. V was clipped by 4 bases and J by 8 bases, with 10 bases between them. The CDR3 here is CASSLSEKQYF. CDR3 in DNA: TGCGCCAGCAGCCTGAGTGAAAAGCAGTACTTC.

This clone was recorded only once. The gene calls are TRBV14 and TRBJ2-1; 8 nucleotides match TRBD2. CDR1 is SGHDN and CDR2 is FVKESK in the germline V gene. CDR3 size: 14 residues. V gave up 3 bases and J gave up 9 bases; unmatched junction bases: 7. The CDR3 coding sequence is TGTGCCAGCAGCCATAGGCCCACTAGCGGTGAGCAGTTCTTC. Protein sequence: CASSHRPTSGEQFF.